This T cell receptor (beta chain) was observed in a study of T-cell reconstitution after alpha-beta-depleted transplantation in children. Germline loops: CDR1 MNHEY, CDR2 SVGAGI. The V segment lost 2 bases and the J segment 3 bases; nucleotides outside the gene matches: 3. This CDR3 region has 15 residues. The TCRbeta library was prepared with unique molecular identifiers. TCRdb ran MiXCR on the PCR reads and lists one entry per CDR3 protein. The profile shows around 93,000 distinct CDR3 sequences, more than 7% of them singletons. The sequence was obtained from a human donor who donated a stem cell graft to a child with congenital amegakaryocytic thrombocytopenia. The chain employs TRBV6-5 and TRBJ1-1, with 10 positions matching TRBD1. The sequenced sample was PBMCs from the stem cell graft donor, obtained from the stem cell graft. The CDR3 region is CASSYRTGGDTEAFF. In DNA, the CDR3 is TGTGCCAGCAGTTACCGGACAGGGGGGGACACTGAAGCTTTCTTT.